One and the same sample provided the 14 T cell receptor beta chains below, sequenced in a study of shared clonotypes between healthy human individuals. Produced via immunoSEQ multiplex PCR; TCRdb's table is partial and in-frame only. The sample carries approximately 480,000 clones, nearly 80% recorded once. The sample consisted of PBMCs. The receptors were sampled from a woman between 35 and 50 years old in good health. Some clones in this sample may be carry-over from other donors' samples.

V gene TRBV5-4 combines with J gene TRBJ2-3; maybe TRBD2 (5 bases). V lost 4 bases and J lost 2, with 11 bases in between. Germline-derived CDR1 and CDR2 are SGHNT and YYREEE (reference sequence). This CDR3 region has 14 residues. CDR3 loop: CASSLPGSTDTQYF. The CDR3 DNA reads TGTGCCAGCAGCCTTCCGGGGTCCACAGATACGCAGTATTTT.

The V call is TRBV5-1, the J call TRBJ2-3; the D gene is possibly TRBD2 (5 bases). Per the germline V gene, CDR1 is SGHRS and CDR2 is YFSETQ. V was cut by 2 bases and J by 1 base, with 14 bases left in between. CDR3 length equals 16 residues. The CDR3 is CASSFWGDGGTDTQYF. CDR3 DNA: TGCGCCAGCAGCTTCTGGGGAGACGGGGGCACAGATACGCAGTATTTT.

V and J are TRBV18 and TRBJ2-4; 16 bases are a match to TRBD2. Germline V gene lookup returns CDR1 KGHSH and CDR2 LQKENI. The J segment lost 2 bases and the V segment lost 2 bases, leaving 6 bases of the junction unmatched. There are 19 residues in the CDR3. Here the CDR3 DNA reads TGTGCCAGCTCACCAGGGACTAGCGGGAGGGCCGCGTCCAAAAACATTCAGTACTTC. It specifies CASSPGTSGRAASKNIQYF.

This chain joins TRBV5-1 and TRBJ2-3; D call uncertain. From germline, CDR1 is SGHRS and CDR2 YFSETQ. CDR3 length: 15 amino acids. V was pared by 0 bases and J by 2 bases, with 10 bases between. The CDR3 sequence: CASSLEVPLTDTQYF. In DNA, the CDR3 is TGCGCCAGCAGCTTGGAGGTACCCCTCACAGATACGCAGTATTTT. The full variable domain, with the rest looked up from reference TRBV5-1 and TRBJ2-3, is KAGVTQTPRYLIKTRGQQVTLSCSPISGHRSVSWYQQTPGQGLQFLFEYFSETQRNKGNFPGRFSGRQFSNSRSEMNVSTLELGDSALYLCASSLEVPLTDTQYFGPGTRLTVL.

The rearrangement links TRBV9 to TRBJ2-7, with D perhaps matching TRBD1 (6 bases). Germline CDR1 and CDR2: SGDLS and YYNGEE. The CDR3 is 14 amino acids. Deletions cut 3 bases from V and 7 bases from J, with 17 bases between. This CDR3 is CASSATPGATEQYF. CDR3 sequence (DNA): TGTGCCAGCAGCGCCACCCCAGGGGCGACTGAGCAGTACTTC. The full variable domain, in which reference TRBV9 and TRBJ2-7 provide the parts outside the CDR3, is DSGVTQTPKHLITATGQRVTLRCSPRSGDLSVYWYQQSLDQGLQFLIQYYNGEERAKGNILERFSAQQFPDLHSELNLSSLELGDSALYFCASSATPGATEQYFGPGTRLTVT.

This clone was seen repeatedly, ten times or more. This rearrangement joins TRBV2 to TRBJ1-2; possibly TRBD1 for D (6 bases). V lost 7 bases and J 2 bases, leaving 14 bases between the germline ends. This CDR3 has 14 amino acids. CDR1 is SNHLY and CDR2 is FYNNEI in the germline V gene. CDR3 bases: TGTGCCAGCACCCAGGCCAGGGGAAACTATGGCTACACCTTC. Amino acids: CASTQARGNYGYTF.

The V call is TRBV9, the J call TRBJ2-2, with D perhaps assigned TRBD1 or TRBD2 (5 bases each). V lost 4 bases to trimming and J lost 6 bases, with 10 bases between them. The CDR3 spans 13 residues. Germline V CDR1 and CDR2: SGDLS, YYNGEE. As DNA, the CDR3 is TGTGCCAGCAGCCAGAGGGGAGCCGGGGAGCTGTTTTTT. Protein: CASSQRGAGELFF.

This rearrangement joins TRBV15 to TRBJ2-1, with TRBD2 matching over 7 bases. J lost 4 bases, V lost 0 bases, and 9 bases had no gene match. CDR1 is LNHNV, CDR2 YYDKDF, per germline (reference sequence). This CDR3 is 17 amino acids long. Here the CDR3 DNA reads TGTGCCACCAGCAGAGAGGAGCCCGTGGGGGGGTACAATGAGCAGTTCTTC. It translates to CATSREEPVGGYNEQFF.

Comments on this clone: A read error may produce the germline difference seen at one junction end. This CDR3 is also generated by other DNA sequences in the sample. CDR3 amino acids: CASSRQLNTGELFF. CDR3 bases: TGTGCCAGCAGCCGCCAGTTGAACACTGGGGAGCTGTTTTTT. The chain carries TRBV14 and TRBJ2-2; no firm D call. Per the germline V gene, CDR1 is SGHDN and CDR2 is FVKESK. This CDR3 comprises 14 residues.

V is TRBV19 and J is TRBJ2-7, with unresolved D. The CDR3 is 17 residues long. Germline V CDR1 and CDR2: LNHDA, SQIVND (reference sequence). Trimming pared 3 bases from V and 5 bases from J, leaving 23 bases between. CDR3 DNA sequence: TGTGCCAGTAGTATGGTAGGGCAGAGACAACTGGGGAACGAGCAGTACTTC. Amino acids: CASSMVGQRQLGNEQYF.

This clone was counted once. The sample has other DNA sequences that encode this CDR3 too. The V gene is TRBV10-2, the J gene TRBJ2-7, with D perhaps matching TRBD1 (6 bases). Trimming cost V 0 bases and J 1 base, with 7 bases left between them. This CDR3 spans 14 amino acids. From germline, CDR1 is WSHSY and CDR2 SAAADI. The CDR3 spells CASSESGGSYEQYF. CDR3 DNA sequence: TGCGCCAGCAGTGAGTCAGGGGGTTCCTACGAGCAGTACTTC.

This clone was seen once. The chain uses TRBV18 and TRBJ2-1, with 11 nucleotides matching TRBD2. V shed 3 bases, J shed 7 bases, and the junction held 8 bases outside the gene matches. CDR1 is KGHSH, CDR2 LQKENI, per germline. This CDR3 contains 16 residues. This chain's CDR3 is CASSPLSGRVLNEQFF. For the CDR3, the DNA is TGTGCCAGCTCACCTCTTAGCGGGAGGGTTTTAAATGAGCAGTTCTTC.

The rearrangement joins TRBV1 to TRBJ2-5; the D call TRBD2 from the table was never checked on the DNA. TRBV1 has pseudogene status. This CDR3 spans 22 amino acids. The CDR3 loop is CTSKRGDWTSGTRGLNKETQYF. DNA for the CDR3: TGCACCAGCAAGAGGGGGGATTGGACTAGCGGGACGAGGGGCCTAAATAAGGAGACCCAGTACTTC.

This chain joins TRBV28 and TRBJ1-3; D unclear. This CDR3 region has 14 residues. CDR1 is MDHEN and CDR2 is SYDVKM in the germline V gene. Between the trimmed V and J ends, which lost 6 bases and 0 bases, there was a span of 9 bases. The CDR3 region is CASRSFSSGNTIYF. The CDR3 DNA reads TGTGCCAGCAGAAGCTTTTCCTCTGGAAACACCATATATTTT.